The 5 T cell receptor beta chains in this list originate from one sample, sequenced in a study of response to subunit inactivated influenza vaccine. MiXCR was run by TCRdb on the RT-PCR reads, yielding one entry per CDR3 protein. There are around 300,000 distinct CDR3 sequences in the sample; approximately 21% occur only once, and 10% lies in the top ten. Source: PBMCs from blood, taken about 20 months after vaccination. Source of these receptors: a man aged 45-69 years who received an inactivated influenza vaccine.

The chain employs TRBV28 and TRBJ2-1; 11 nucleotides align to TRBD2. Germline CDR1 reads MDHEN; CDR2 reads SYDVKM. CDR3 length: 14 amino acids. V shed 5 bases and J 6 bases; nucleotides not matched to a gene: 3. CDR3 protein: CASSTSGRINEQFF. As DNA, the CDR3 is TGTGCCAGCAGTACTAGCGGGAGAATCAATGAGCAGTTCTTC. Full variable domain (outside the CDR3, taken from reference TRBV28 and TRBJ2-1): DVKVTQSSRYLVKRTGEKVFLECVQDMDHENMFWYRQDPGLGLRLIYFSYDVKMKEKGDIPEGYSVSREKKERFSLILESASTNQTSMYLCASSTSGRINEQFFGPGTRLTVL.

This clonotype was seen a handful of times. This chain connects TRBV6-1 to TRBJ2-1; D not resolved. Trimming removed 3 bases from V and 6 bases from J, with 12 bases in between. The CDR3 sequence is 14 residues long. Germline values: CDR1 MNHNS, CDR2 SASEGT. CDR3 nucleotide sequence: TGTGCCAGCAGTGAGGGGTTGGACGGCAATGAGCAGTTCTTC. This translates into CASSEGLDGNEQFF.

This chain links TRBV3-1 with TRBJ1-1; 9 nucleotides line up with TRBD1. The CDR3 is made up of 13 amino acids. Germline V CDR1 and CDR2: LGHDT, YNNKEL (reference sequence). J gave up 11 bases and V 4 bases, and 8 bases lay outside the gene matches. CDR3 region: CASSRRQGEVAFF. DNA for the CDR3: TGTGCCAGCAGCCGCCGACAGGGGGAAGTTGCTTTCTTT.

The sample holds a few counts of this clonotype. This chain links TRBV15 with TRBJ1-4; D remains unclear. The CDR3 is 12 amino acids. With 2 bases removed from V and 6 bases from J, the gap between germline ends came to 4 bases. The germline CDR1 and CDR2 sequences are LNHNV and YYDKDF (reference sequence). The CDR3 sequence: CATSRLDEKLFF. CDR3 coding DNA: TGTGCCACCAGCAGACTAGATGAAAAACTGTTTTTT.

The J gene is TRBJ2-2, the V gene TRBV15, with a tentative D call TRBD2 (7 bases). CDR3 length: 15 amino acids. V was pared by 6 bases and J by 1 base, with 12 bases between. Germline loops: CDR1 LNHNV, CDR2 YYDKDF (reference sequence). CDR3 loop: CATRRGAGNTGELFF. The CDR3 nucleotides are TGTGCCACCAGACGGGGGGCGGGGAACACCGGGGAGCTGTTTTTT.